This T cell receptor beta chain was documented in a study of T cell responses to AZD1222 COVID-19 vaccine. Germline CDR1 reads LNHNV; CDR2 reads YYDKDF (reference sequence). CDR3 size: 18 residues. Trimming pared 2 bases from V and 2 bases from J, leaving 18 bases between. The protocol was immunoSEQ multiplex PCR, while the TCRdb copy is restricted to in-frame clones and leaves out a portion. The data hold 160,000 or so clones, with approximately 88% observed a single time. The sequence was obtained from an adult in good health. The sequenced sample was peripheral blood, obtained on day 0 of AZD1222 vaccination. The genes are TRBV15 and TRBJ1-4, with D possibly TRBD1 on 6 matching bases. The CDR3, as DNA: TGTGCCACCAGCAGATACCCATGCGGGGGGCGGACTAATGAAAAACTGTTTTTT. The encoded protein is CATSRYPCGGRTNEKLFF. Full variable domain (missing parts from reference TRBV15 and TRBJ1-4): DAMVIQNPRYQVTQFGKPVTLSCSQTLNHNVMYWYQQKSSQAPKLLFHYYDKDFNNEADTPDNFQSRRPNTSFCFLDIRSPGLGDTAMYLCATSRYPCGGRTNEKLFFGSGTQLSVL.